This T cell receptor beta chain was identified during a study of shared clonotypes between healthy human individuals. Study results and limitations: Generally, estimated richness proved larger in naive subsets than it did in memory subsets. Few donors restricted represented genetic and exposure-history diversity.

Regarding this clone: Its antigen is still unknown.

Germline V gives CDR1 LGHNA, CDR2 YNFKEQ. V lost 1 base and J lost 4; bases outside the gene matches: 13. The CDR3 spans 17 residues. Only Caucasian adults living in Nashville, Tennessee served as donors. Sorted-subset replicate PCR reactions contained around 220 ng DNA, corresponding to some 29,000 T cell genomes. Some clones are missing from TCRdb's copy, which holds only in-frame ones; the method was immunoSEQ multiplex PCR. Here the sample spans about 380,000 clones, 96% being singletons. The sample taken for sequencing was memory CD8+ T cells sorted from blood. The subset: CD45RO+ cells pooled with CCR7-negative TemRA cells. This chain links TRBV4-2 with TRBJ2-7; 7 positions agree with TRBD2. This TCR came from a young man in good health. This CDR3 is CASSQAPYGGGGYEQYF. In DNA, the CDR3 is TGTGCCAGCAGCCAAGCTCCCTACGGCGGGGGAGGGTACGAGCAGTACTTC.